This T cell receptor (beta chain) stems from a study of read filtering for tumor transcriptome and immune sequencing. Study in general: By R-ISS, stages I, II and III held approximately 8, 16 and 7 patients. DNase treatment preceded whole-transcriptome library preparation. Overall study results and limits: Correlation between methods rose after single-read clonotypes were removed.

Molecular barcoded adaptors covering alpha/delta and beta/gamma chains were used on approximately 400 ng RNA. Each CDR3 protein gets one entry after TCRdb re-called the reads with MiXCR. The data show 40,000 to 50,000 distinct CDR3 sequences, roughly a fifth seen once. This clonotype was counted between two and nine times. The antigen remains undetermined. Germline-derived CDR1 and CDR2 are SQVTM and ANQGSEA. V was pared by 3 bases and J by 4 bases, with 3 bases of the junction left unmatched. CDR3 length equals 15 residues. The sample comprised a population of CD138-negative cells sorted from bone marrow. This sequence joins TRBV29-1 and TRBJ2-3, with 14 nucleotides matching TRBD2. The TCR was taken from a donor at least 40 years old with multiple myeloma. CDR3 DNA sequence: TGCAGCGTTGAGGGACTAGCGGGAGTGGCAGATACGCAGTATTTT. It specifies CSVEGLAGVADTQYF.